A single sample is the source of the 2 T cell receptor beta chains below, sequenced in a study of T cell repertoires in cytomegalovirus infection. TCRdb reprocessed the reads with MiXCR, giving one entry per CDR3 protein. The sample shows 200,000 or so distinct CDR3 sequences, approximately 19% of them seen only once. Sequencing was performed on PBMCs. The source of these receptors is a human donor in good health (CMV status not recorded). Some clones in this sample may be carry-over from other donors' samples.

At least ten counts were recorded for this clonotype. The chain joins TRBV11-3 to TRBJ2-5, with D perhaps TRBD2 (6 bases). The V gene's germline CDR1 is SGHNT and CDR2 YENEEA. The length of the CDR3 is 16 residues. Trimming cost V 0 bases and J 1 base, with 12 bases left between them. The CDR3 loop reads CASSLEGGVRQETQYF. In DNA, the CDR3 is TGTGCCAGCAGCTTAGAGGGCGGGGTCCGCCAAGAGACCCAGTACTTC. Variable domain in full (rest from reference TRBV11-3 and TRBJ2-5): EAGVVQSPRYKIIEKKQPVAFWCNPISGHNTLYWYLQNLGQGPELLIRYENEEAVDDSQLPKDRFSAERLKGVDSTLKIQPAELGDSAVYLCASSLEGGVRQETQYFGPGTRLLVL.

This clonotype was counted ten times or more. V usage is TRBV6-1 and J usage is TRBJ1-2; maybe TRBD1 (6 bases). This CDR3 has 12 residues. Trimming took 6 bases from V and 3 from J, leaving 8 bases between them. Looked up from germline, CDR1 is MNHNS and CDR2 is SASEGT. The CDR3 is CASRPGDYGYTF. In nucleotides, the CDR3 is TGTGCCAGCAGGCCAGGGGACTATGGCTACACCTTC.